These 28 T cell receptor beta chains were sequenced from one sample in a study of CD8 T cells in ankylosing spondylitis. Using its own MiXCR run on the 5' RACE reads, TCRdb lists one record per CDR3 protein. The sample consists of about 35,000 distinct CDR3 sequences, less than 4% of them appearing once. Sequenced: blood, either unsorted or a sorted T cell fraction (not recorded which). These receptors were taken from a male donor with ankylosing spondylitis or in good health (not recorded which).

This clonotype appeared many times. The V gene is TRBV9, the J gene TRBJ2-6, with D perhaps matching TRBD2 (5 bases). Germline V CDR1 and CDR2: SGDLS, YYNGEE. V was trimmed by 0 bases and J by 2 bases, leaving 12 bases between them. The CDR3 is 17 amino acids. DNA of the CDR3: TGTGCCAGCAGCGTAGGAGGGCGGGTAGCTGGGGCCAACGTCCTGACTTTC. It yields the protein CASSVGGRVAGANVLTF.

This clonotype was picked up a small number of times. The J gene is TRBJ2-2, the V gene TRBV9; either TRBD1 or TRBD2 may fit D (6 bases each). From germline, CDR1 is SGDLS and CDR2 YYNGEE. V was pared by 0 bases and J by 6 bases, with 9 bases between. CDR3 length: 14 residues. The CDR3 DNA is TGTGCCAGCAGCGTAGATAGGGGGGCCGGGGAGCTGTTTTTT. Protein sequence: CASSVDRGAGELFF.

This clonotype was counted many times. This chain links TRBV9 with TRBJ2-2; 9 nucleotides line up with TRBD2. Germline CDR1 and CDR2: SGDLS and YYNGEE. With 4 bases clipped from V and 2 bases from J, the junction kept 6 bases outside the gene matches. The length of the CDR3 is 16 residues. The CDR3 reads CASSQRGDPNTGELFF. CDR3 DNA: TGTGCCAGCAGCCAGCGGGGGGACCCAAACACCGGGGAGCTGTTTTTT. The full variable domain, its missing parts supplied by reference TRBV9 and TRBJ2-2, is DSGVTQTPKHLITATGQRVTLRCSPRSGDLSVYWYQQSLDQGLQFLIQYYNGEERAKGNILERFSAQQFPDLHSELNLSSLELGDSALYFCASSQRGDPNTGELFFGEGSRLTVL.

The sample holds many counts of this clonotype. The rearrangement links TRBV9 to TRBJ1-1, with 8 bases fitting TRBD1. Germline V gene lookup returns CDR1 SGDLS and CDR2 YYNGEE. CDR3 length: 14 residues. V trimming: 3 bases; J trimming: 0 bases; junction bases outside the gene matches: 1. The CDR3 sequence: CASSAGGMNTEAFF. In DNA, the CDR3 is TGTGCCAGCAGCGCAGGGGGCATGAACACTGAAGCTTTCTTT.

This clonotype was recorded at least ten times. The gene calls are TRBV9 and TRBJ2-1, with D unresolved. Trimming pared 4 bases from V and 9 bases from J, leaving 14 bases between. This CDR3 contains 13 residues. Germline assignment: CDR1 SGDLS and CDR2 YYNGEE. CDR3 region: CASSTRVSAEQFF. The CDR3 nucleotides are TGTGCCAGCAGCACCCGAGTGTCGGCTGAGCAGTTCTTC.

This clonotype was observed at least ten times. The chain couples TRBV9 to TRBJ1-6, with 7 bases fitting TRBD1. Germline V gene lookup returns CDR1 SGDLS and CDR2 YYNGEE. V trimming: 5 bases; J trimming: 5 bases; junction bases outside the gene matches: 4. The CDR3 covers 14 residues. The CDR3 loop reads CASRDDRDNSPLHF. CDR3 DNA: TGTGCCAGCAGAGACGACAGGGATAATTCACCCCTCCACTTT.

This clonotype was recorded many times. The rearrangement links TRBV9 to TRBJ2-2; D may match TRBD1 or TRBD2 (5 bases each). The CDR3 consists of 14 residues. Germline V gives CDR1 SGDLS, CDR2 YYNGEE. The V end lost 2 bases, the J end lost 6 bases, and 11 bases lay between the germline ends. CDR3 protein: CASSVGGLAGELFF. CDR3 bases: TGTGCCAGCAGCGTTGGGGGTCTGGCCGGGGAGCTGTTTTTT.

This clonotype has at least ten counts. The rearrangement joins TRBV9 to TRBJ2-1, with D uncertain. The CDR3 loop spans 14 amino acids. The V gene lost 4 bases and the J gene lost 0 bases, with 8 bases spanning the gap. Germline CDR1 reads SGDLS; CDR2 reads YYNGEE. The CDR3 nucleotides read TGTGCCAGCAGCCCCCCGGCCTCCTACAATGAGCAGTTCTTC. Amino acids: CASSPPASYNEQFF.

There are many counts of this clonotype. The V and J genes are TRBV9 and TRBJ1-3; 10 positions match TRBD1. From germline, CDR1 is SGDLS and CDR2 YYNGEE. V dropped 0 bases and J dropped 2; count of bases not matched to a gene: 2. This CDR3 comprises 16 residues. The CDR3 loop is CASSVAGTGAGNTIYF. The CDR3 DNA reads as TGTGCCAGCAGCGTAGCTGGGACAGGGGCTGGAAACACCATATATTTT.

The sample holds many counts of this clonotype. This chain connects TRBV9 to TRBJ2-2; no reliable D call. CDR3 length equals 18 residues. Germline V gene data show CDR1 as SGDLS and CDR2 as YYNGEE. Between the trimmed V and J ends, which lost 0 bases and 0 bases, there was a span of 15 bases. The CDR3 nucleotides are TGTGCCAGCAGCGTAGAGAATTACGAGACGGCGAACACCGGGGAGCTGTTTTTT. This encodes CASSVENYETANTGELFF.

This clonotype was seen at least ten times. This chain uses TRBV10-2 with TRBJ2-3; the match to TRBD2 covers 8 bases. The length of the CDR3 is 16 residues. Germline values: CDR1 WSHSY, CDR2 SAAADI. Trimming took 3 bases from V and 5 from J; bases not matched to a gene: 10. The CDR3 loop is CASSDGLATDIDTQYF. The CDR3 nucleotides read TGCGCCAGCAGTGATGGACTAGCCACAGACATAGATACGCAGTATTTT.

This clonotype was picked up many times. V usage is TRBV9 and J usage is TRBJ2-1; possibly TRBD1 for D (7 bases). V was pared by 4 bases and J by 7 bases, with 12 bases between. Germline V CDR1 and CDR2: SGDLS, YYNGEE. The CDR3 sequence is 13 residues long. The CDR3 region is CASSTSGGNEQFF. In DNA, the CDR3 is TGTGCCAGCAGCACCTCAGGGGGGAATGAGCAGTTCTTC.

This clonotype has ten or more counts. The J gene is TRBJ2-1, the V gene TRBV9, with 14 bases fitting TRBD2. Germline CDR1 SGDLS, CDR2 YYNGEE. V was clipped by 3 bases and J by 0 bases; unmatched bases: 11. This CDR3 has 20 residues. CDR3 loop: CASSARGTSGGLSSYNEQFF. The CDR3 coding sequence is TGTGCCAGCAGCGCCCGCGGGACTAGCGGGGGCCTGAGCTCCTACAATGAGCAGTTCTTC.

This clonotype came up many times. The rearrangement uses TRBV23-1 and TRBJ1-2; TRBD1 matches 9 bases. TRBV23-1 belongs to the ORF category, with a function that is uncertain. This CDR3 has 15 residues. V lost 4 bases to trimming and J lost 3 bases; unmatched junction nucleotides: 6. The CDR3 reads CASSPLDRGDYGYTF. Written as DNA, the CDR3 is TGCGCCAGCAGTCCCTTGGACAGGGGTGACTATGGCTACACCTTC.

This clonotype was recorded many times. The chain has TRBV9 and TRBJ2-3, with D hard to call. CDR1 and CDR2 (germline): SGDLS, YYNGEE. Trimming removed 0 bases at V and 5 bases at J, with 13 bases between. This CDR3 contains 15 residues. This CDR3 reads CASSVEWGRGDTQYF. As DNA, the CDR3 is TGTGCCAGCAGCGTAGAGTGGGGTAGAGGAGATACGCAGTATTTT.

This clonotype has only a few counts. This sequence may be a read error, since a much larger clone differs from it by one base. This CDR3 reads CASSVAPGEETQYF. The CDR3 DNA is TGTGCCAGCAGCGTAGCCCCAGGGGAAGAGACCCAGTACTTC. The gene calls are TRBV9 and TRBJ2-5, with a weak D call TRBD1 (6 bases). Germline CDR1 and CDR2: SGDLS and YYNGEE. The ends were cut back, 0 bases at V and 3 bases at J, with 9 bases in the middle. The CDR3 runs to 14 residues.

This clonotype was counted ten times or more. J is TRBJ1-3 and V is TRBV9; weak D call: TRBD1 (5 bases). Per germline, CDR1 SGDLS and CDR2 YYNGEE. This CDR3 spans 14 amino acids. V was pared by 6 bases and J by 7 bases, with 17 bases between. The CDR3 region has the DNA TGTGCCAGCACCGTGGGGGGGATGGAGAACACCATATATTTT. Translating gives CASTVGGMENTIYF.

This clonotype was seen repeatedly, ten times or more. This chain links TRBV9 with TRBJ2-2; either TRBD1 or TRBD2 may supply D (7 bases each). With 7 bases removed from V and 4 bases from J, the gap between germline ends came to 17 bases. The CDR3 loop spans 15 amino acids. Germline lookup yields CDR1 SGDLS and CDR2 YYNGEE. The CDR3 nucleotides read TGTGCCAGCGGGGGGGCGGCAGGGGGCACCGGGGAGCTGTTTTTT. Translating gives CASGGAAGGTGELFF.

This clonotype was detected ten times or more. This rearrangement joins TRBV9 to TRBJ1-1; 7 bases line up with TRBD1. The germline gives CDR1 SGDLS, CDR2 YYNGEE. Losses at the gene ends were 4 bases for V and 10 bases for J; bases not matched to a gene: 10. The CDR3 has 13 amino acids. The CDR3 loop reads CASSTLDRVAAFF. CDR3 sequence (DNA): TGTGCCAGCAGCACCCTCGACAGGGTCGCAGCTTTCTTT.

This clonotype has a count of ten or more. The genes are TRBV9 and TRBJ1-1, with D maybe TRBD1 (6 bases). Germline CDR1 reads SGDLS; CDR2 reads YYNGEE. Trimming removed 5 bases from V and 0 bases from J, with 14 bases in between. This CDR3 is 15 amino acids long. CDR3 loop: CASSTSPGVNTEAFF. CDR3 coding DNA: TGTGCCAGCAGTACGAGCCCAGGGGTGAACACTGAAGCTTTCTTT.

This clonotype was recorded at least ten times. The rearrangement joins TRBV9 to TRBJ2-1, with 9 nucleotides matching TRBD1. The CDR3 covers 16 residues. The J segment lost 4 bases and the V segment lost 1 base, leaving 6 bases of the junction unmatched. CDR1 and CDR2 (germline): SGDLS, YYNGEE. The CDR3 sequence: CASSVTTGGNYNEQFF. CDR3 bases: TGTGCCAGCAGCGTAACGACAGGGGGTAATTACAATGAGCAGTTCTTC.

This clonotype is medium-sized within its sample. J is TRBJ2-1 and V is TRBV5-1, with 13 bases identical to TRBD2. The CDR3 totals 18 residues. Germline assignment: CDR1 SGHRS and CDR2 YFSETQ. J gave up 4 bases and V 9 bases, and 16 bases lay outside the gene matches. Here the CDR3 reads CAIPPGLAGVSVYNEQFF. The CDR3 DNA follows: TGCGCCATCCCACCCGGACTAGCGGGAGTATCCGTTTACAATGAGCAGTTCTTC. The variable domain in full, completed from reference TRBV5-1 and TRBJ2-1, reads KAGVTQTPRYLIKTRGQQVTLSCSPISGHRSVSWYQQTPGQGLQFLFEYFSETQRNKGNFPGRFSGRQFSNSRSEMNVSTLELGDSALYLCAIPPGLAGVSVYNEQFFGPGTRLTVL.

This clonotype was detected ten times or more. The chain has TRBV9 and TRBJ2-2; D possibly corresponds to TRBD2 (6 bases). The germline gives CDR1 SGDLS, CDR2 YYNGEE. Trimming stripped 2 bases from V and 3 bases from J, with 11 bases between. The CDR3 contains 15 residues. DNA of the CDR3: TGTGCCAGCAGCGTGAGGGACTTTCACACCGGGGAGCTGTTTTTT. Protein product: CASSVRDFHTGELFF.

This clonotype has at least ten counts. The rearrangement joins TRBV9 to TRBJ2-1; 7 bases align to TRBD2. The CDR3 has 16 amino acids. Germline loops: CDR1 SGDLS, CDR2 YYNGEE. V gave up 0 bases and J gave up 3 bases; unmatched junction bases: 6. The CDR3 coding sequence is TGTGCCAGCAGCGTAGATCCCAGCGGGAACTACAATGAGCAGTTCTTC. Its translation is CASSVDPSGNYNEQFF.

This clonotype was picked up many times. The V gene is TRBV9, the J gene TRBJ2-2; D gene ambiguous. CDR1 and CDR2 from the germline V gene are SGDLS and YYNGEE. This CDR3 has 15 amino acids. V was clipped by 0 bases and J by 3 bases, with 9 bases between them. CDR3 DNA sequence: TGTGCCAGCAGCGTAGCCTCTAGGGACACCGGGGAGCTGTTTTTT. Its translation is CASSVASRDTGELFF.

This clonotype was seen at least ten times. The chain has TRBV9 and TRBJ1-1; D not certain. The CDR3 consists of 14 residues. From germline, CDR1 is SGDLS and CDR2 YYNGEE. V lost 3 bases and J lost 1, with 10 bases in between. The CDR3 reads CASSAHWQNTEAFF. Written as DNA, the CDR3 is TGTGCCAGCAGCGCCCACTGGCAGAACACTGAAGCTTTCTTT.

This clonotype has a count of ten or more. This chain connects TRBV9 to TRBJ2-3; the D gene is possibly TRBD2 (6 bases). V was clipped by 2 bases and J by 6 bases, with 16 bases between them. Germline values: CDR1 SGDLS, CDR2 YYNGEE. This CDR3 region has 15 residues. CDR3 in amino acids: CASSVEGSRGDTQYF. The CDR3 DNA reads as TGTGCCAGCAGCGTGGAGGGATCCCGGGGGGATACGCAGTATTTT.

This clonotype was detected ten times or more. This chain joins TRBV9 and TRBJ1-3; D gene ambiguous. The CDR3 spans 14 residues. The V gene's germline CDR1 is SGDLS and CDR2 YYNGEE. Trimming took 3 bases from V and 0 from J, leaving 7 bases between them. The CDR3 loop is CASSADLSGNTIYF. CDR3 coding DNA: TGTGCCAGCAGCGCCGACCTCTCTGGAAACACCATATATTTT.